This T cell receptor (beta chain) was retrieved from a study of cytomegalovirus exposure and HLA in healthy donors. Looking at the study overall: Ancestry clustering placed about four fifths of under 450 genotyped donors in the Caucasian-associated cluster.

The PCR employed 60 Vbeta primers together with 13 Jbeta primers. The method was immunoSEQ multiplex PCR; TCRdb's version includes in-frame clones alone and lacks a portion of them. The sample holds some 56,000 clones; approximately 83% are singletons and the top ten take about 1.6%. CDR3 length equals 16 residues. Trimming pared 3 bases from V and 0 bases from J, leaving 13 bases between. The germline V gene has CDR1 MNHNS and CDR2 SASEGT. The clonotype comes from a human donor in good health. The sequencing sample was made of PBMCs. The chain joins TRBV6-1 to TRBJ2-3, with D possibly matching TRBD1 (5 bases). CDR3 amino acids: CASSDRGGMSTDTQYF. As DNA, the CDR3 is TGTGCCAGCAGTGATAGGGGCGGAATGAGCACAGATACGCAGTATTTT.